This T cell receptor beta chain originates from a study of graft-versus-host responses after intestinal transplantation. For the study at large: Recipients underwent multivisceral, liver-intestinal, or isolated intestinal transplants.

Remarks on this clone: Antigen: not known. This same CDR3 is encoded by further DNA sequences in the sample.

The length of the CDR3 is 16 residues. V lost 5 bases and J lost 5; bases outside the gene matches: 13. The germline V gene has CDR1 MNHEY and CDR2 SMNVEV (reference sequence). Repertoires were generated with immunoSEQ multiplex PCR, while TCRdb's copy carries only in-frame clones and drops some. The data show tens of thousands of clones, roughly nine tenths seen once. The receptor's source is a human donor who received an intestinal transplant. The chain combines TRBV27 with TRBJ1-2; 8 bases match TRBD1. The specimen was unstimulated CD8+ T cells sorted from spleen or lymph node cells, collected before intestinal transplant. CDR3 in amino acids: CASSPSGGDAAYGYTF. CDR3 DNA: TGTGCCAGCAGTCCCTCAGGGGGCGACGCCGCATATGGCTACACCTTC.